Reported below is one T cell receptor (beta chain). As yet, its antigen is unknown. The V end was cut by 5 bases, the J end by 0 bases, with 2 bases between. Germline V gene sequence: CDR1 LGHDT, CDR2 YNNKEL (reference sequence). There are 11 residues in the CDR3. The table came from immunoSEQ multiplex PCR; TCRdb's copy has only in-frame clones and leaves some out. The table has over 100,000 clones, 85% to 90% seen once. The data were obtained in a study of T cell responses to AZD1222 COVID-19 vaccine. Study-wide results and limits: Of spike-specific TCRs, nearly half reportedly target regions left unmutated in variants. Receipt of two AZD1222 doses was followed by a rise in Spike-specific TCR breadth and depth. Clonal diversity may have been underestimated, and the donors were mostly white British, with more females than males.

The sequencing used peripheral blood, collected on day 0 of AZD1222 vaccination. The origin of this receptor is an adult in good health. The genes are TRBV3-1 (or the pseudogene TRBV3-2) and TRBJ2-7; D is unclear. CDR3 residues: CASSNSYEQYF. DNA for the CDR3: TGTGCCAGCAGCAACTCCTACGAGCAGTACTTC.